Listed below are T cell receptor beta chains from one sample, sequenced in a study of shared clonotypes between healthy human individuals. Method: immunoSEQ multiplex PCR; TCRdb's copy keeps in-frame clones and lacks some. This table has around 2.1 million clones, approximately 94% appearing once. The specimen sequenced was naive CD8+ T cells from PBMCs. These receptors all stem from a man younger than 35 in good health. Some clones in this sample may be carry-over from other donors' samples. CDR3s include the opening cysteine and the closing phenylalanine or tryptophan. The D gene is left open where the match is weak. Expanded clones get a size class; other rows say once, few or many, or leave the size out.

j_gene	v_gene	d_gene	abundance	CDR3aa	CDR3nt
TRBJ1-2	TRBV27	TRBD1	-	CASSLNLRDRDYGYTF	TGTGCCAGCAGTTTGAACCTCCGGGACAGAGACTATGGCTACACCTTC
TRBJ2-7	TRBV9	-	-	CASSEGNSYEQYF	TGTGCCAGCAGCGAGGGCAACTCCTACGAGCAGTACTTC
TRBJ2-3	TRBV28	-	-	CASKPHQSTDTQYF	TGTGCCAGCAAACCCCATCAAAGCACAGATACGCAGTATTTT
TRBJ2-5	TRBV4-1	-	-	CASSLPTSLETQYF	TGCGCCAGCAGCCTACCAACTAGTCTAGAGACCCAGTACTTC
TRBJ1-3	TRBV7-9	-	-	CASSPRAASGNTIYF	TGTGCCAGCAGCCCCCGGGCAGCCTCTGGAAACACCATATATTTT
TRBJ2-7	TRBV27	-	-	CASRDLLNYEQYF	TGTGCCAGCCGGGACTTGCTGAACTACGAGCAGTACTTC
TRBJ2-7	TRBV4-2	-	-	CASSGRRGGYEQYF	TGTGCCAGCAGCGGCCGGAGGGGAGGCTACGAGCAGTACTTC
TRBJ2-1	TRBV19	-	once	CASSIGVGSNEQFF	TGTGCCAGTAGTATAGGAGTTGGCTCAAATGAGCAGTTCTTC
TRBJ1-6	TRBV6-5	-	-	CASSVIGGRRSPLHF	TGTGCCAGCAGTGTTATAGGGGGGCGGCGGTCACCCCTCCACTTT
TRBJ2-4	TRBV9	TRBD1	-	CASSSRDRGNIQYF	TGTGCCAGCAGCTCCCGGGACAGGGGCAACATTCAGTACTTC
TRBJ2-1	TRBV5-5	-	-	CASSLPSYNEQFF	TGTGCCAGCAGCTTGCCTAGTTACAATGAGCAGTTCTTC
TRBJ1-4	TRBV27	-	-	CASSDLGGEKLFF	TGTGCCAGCAGCGACTTGGGGGGTGAAAAACTGTTTTTT
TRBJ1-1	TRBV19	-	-	CASSILAGSNTEAFF	TGTGCCAGTAGTATATTAGCAGGATCGAACACTGAAGCTTTCTTT
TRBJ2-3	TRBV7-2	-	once	CASSLVSGGMATQYF	TGTGCCAGCAGCTTAGTGTCGGGCGGGATGGCTACGCAGTATTTT
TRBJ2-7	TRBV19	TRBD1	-	CASSTGTGGTYEQYF	TGTGCCAGTAGCACCGGGACAGGGGGCACCTACGAGCAGTACTTC
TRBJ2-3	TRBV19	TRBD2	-	CASSPWTSATDTQYF	TGTGCCAGTAGCCCCTGGACTAGCGCCACAGATACGCAGTATTTT
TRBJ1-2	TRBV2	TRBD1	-	CASSPTGRFDTF	TGTGCCAGCAGTCCGACAGGGAGGTTTGACACCTTC
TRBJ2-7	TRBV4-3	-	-	CASSRGLSEQSYEQYF	TGCGCCAGCAGCCGGGGACTTTCAGAGCAGTCCTACGAGCAGTACTTC
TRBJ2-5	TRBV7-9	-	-	CASSQEGDDEETQYF	TGTGCCAGCAGCCAAGAGGGGGATGACGAAGAGACCCAGTACTTC
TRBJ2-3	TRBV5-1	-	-	CASCPSVFKEVTDVGYF	TGCGCCAGCTGTCCATCCGTTTTCAAGGAGGTGACTGACGTAGGGTATTTT